This T cell receptor (beta chain) was documented in a study of T cells after yellow fever vaccination. Study-level points and caveats: The booster saw the reappearance of most primary-vaccination clones (approximately 96% CD4, around 88% CD8). The bulk population could contribute abundant contaminating clonotypes to FACS-sorted repertoires. Almost every vaccine-responding clonotype was undetectable in sorted memory subsets on day 0.

Template switching by 5'RACE produced TCR cDNA, adding a universal primer site and UMIs. TCRdb reanalysed the 5' RACE reads using MiXCR and keeps one entry per CDR3 protein. The sample lists over 45,000 distinct CDR3 sequences; about 5.6% were seen once. Many counts were recorded for this clonotype. V lost 6 bases and J 7 bases, leaving 18 bases between the germline ends. This CDR3 region has 14 residues. The material was PBMCs, either bulk or a sorted T-cell subset (CD4+, CD8+, memory, or dextramer-sorted; not recorded which), obtained on the day of the yellow fever booster vaccination. V usage is TRBV12-3 or TRBV12-4 and J usage is TRBJ2-5; weak D call: TRBD2 (6 bases). This sequence was found in a man younger than 35 who received the YFV17D yellow fever vaccine. The CDR3 DNA reads as TGTGCCAGCAGCCTCGACTTTAGCGGTGGGACCCAGTACTTC. Translation gives CASSLDFSGGTQYF.